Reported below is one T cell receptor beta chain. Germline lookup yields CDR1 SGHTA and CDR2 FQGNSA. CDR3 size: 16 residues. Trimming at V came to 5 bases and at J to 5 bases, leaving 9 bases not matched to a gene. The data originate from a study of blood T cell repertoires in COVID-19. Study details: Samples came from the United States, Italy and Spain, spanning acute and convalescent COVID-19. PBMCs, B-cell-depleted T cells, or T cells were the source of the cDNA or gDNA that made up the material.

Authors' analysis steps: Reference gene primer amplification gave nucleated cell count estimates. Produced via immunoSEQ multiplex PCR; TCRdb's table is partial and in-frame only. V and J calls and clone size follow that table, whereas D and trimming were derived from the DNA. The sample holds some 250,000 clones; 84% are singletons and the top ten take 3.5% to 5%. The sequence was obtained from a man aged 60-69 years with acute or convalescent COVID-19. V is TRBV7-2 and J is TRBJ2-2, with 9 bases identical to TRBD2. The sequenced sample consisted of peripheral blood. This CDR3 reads CASSTYSGRRTGELFF. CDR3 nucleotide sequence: TGTGCCAGCAGCACCTACAGCGGGAGGCGGACCGGGGAGCTGTTTTTT.